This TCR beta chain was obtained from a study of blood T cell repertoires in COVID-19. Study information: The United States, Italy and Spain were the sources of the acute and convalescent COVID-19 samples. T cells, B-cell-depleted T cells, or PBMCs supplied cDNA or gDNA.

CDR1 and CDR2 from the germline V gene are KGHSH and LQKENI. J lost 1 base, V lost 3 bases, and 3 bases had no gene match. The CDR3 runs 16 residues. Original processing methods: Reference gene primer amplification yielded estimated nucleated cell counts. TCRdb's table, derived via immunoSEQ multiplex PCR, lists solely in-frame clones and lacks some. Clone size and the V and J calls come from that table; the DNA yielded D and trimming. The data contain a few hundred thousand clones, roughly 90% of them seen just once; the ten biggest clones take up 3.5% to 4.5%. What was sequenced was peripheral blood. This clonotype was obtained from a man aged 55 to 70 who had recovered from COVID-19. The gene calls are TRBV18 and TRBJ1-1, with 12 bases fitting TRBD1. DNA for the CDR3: TGTGCCAGCTCACCCCTGGGACAGGGGGCGAACACTGAAGCTTTCTTT. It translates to CASSPLGQGANTEAFF. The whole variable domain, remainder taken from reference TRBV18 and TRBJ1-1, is NAGVMQNPRHLVRRRGQEARLRCSPMKGHSHVYWYRQLPEEGLKFMVYLQKENIIDESGMPKERFSAEFPKEGPSILRIQQVVRGDSAAYFCASSPLGQGANTEAFFGQGTRLTVV.